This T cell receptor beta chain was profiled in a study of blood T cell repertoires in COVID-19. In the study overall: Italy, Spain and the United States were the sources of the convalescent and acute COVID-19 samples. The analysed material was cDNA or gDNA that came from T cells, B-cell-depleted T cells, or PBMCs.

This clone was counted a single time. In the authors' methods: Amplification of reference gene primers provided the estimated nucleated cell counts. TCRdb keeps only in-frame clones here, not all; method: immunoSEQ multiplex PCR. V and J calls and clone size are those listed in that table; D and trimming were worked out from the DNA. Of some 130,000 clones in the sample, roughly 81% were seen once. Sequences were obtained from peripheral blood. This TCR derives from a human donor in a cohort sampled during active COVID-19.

This chain's CDR3 is CASSQDGRRQPQHF. In nucleotides, the CDR3 is TGCGCCAGCAGCCAAGACGGAAGGCGGCAGCCCCAGCATTTT. The V gene is TRBV10-2, the J gene TRBJ1-5; no clear D gene. Trimming cost V 6 bases and J 7 bases, with 16 bases left between them. The CDR3 is 14 amino acids. The germline V gene encodes CDR1 WSHSY and CDR2 SAAADI.